This entry lists 20 T cell receptor beta chains sequenced from one sample in a study of tumor and adjacent non-tumor tissue in lung cancer. The template was RNA from unsorted bulk tissue. More than 3 cm separated this lung sample from the edge of the tumor. Three rounds of nested PCR, following a modified ARM-PCR protocol, produced the TCRbeta library. Via MiXCR, TCRdb re-called the multiplex PCR reads, giving one row per CDR3 protein. The table includes about 67,000 distinct CDR3 sequences, 75% to 85% detected once. The material sequenced was distant non-tumor lung tissue. All receptors derive from a man between 60 and 75 years old with non-small cell lung cancer.

The chain links TRBV5-1 to TRBJ2-3; D unresolved. Germline CDR1 is SGHRS and CDR2 is YFSETQ. This CDR3 region has 12 residues. Trimming pared 2 bases from V and 3 bases from J, leaving 4 bases between. Here the CDR3 reads CASSLTTDTQYF. Written as DNA, the CDR3 is TGCGCCAGCAGCTTAACAACAGATACGCAGTATTTT. Supplemented by reference TRBV5-1 and TRBJ2-3, the full variable domain reads KAGVTQTPRYLIKTRGQQVTLSCSPISGHRSVSWYQQTPGQGLQFLFEYFSETQRNKGNFPGRFSGRQFSNSRSEMNVSTLELGDSALYLCASSLTTDTQYFGPGTRLTVL.

V usage is TRBV7-8 and J usage is TRBJ2-5, with TRBD1 matching over 7 bases. The CDR3 contains 16 residues. Trimming cost V 5 bases and J 7 bases; bases outside gene matches: 16. Germline assignment: CDR1 SGHVS and CDR2 FQNEAQ. In DNA form, the CDR3 reads TGTGCCAGCAGCCCCCAAGGGCGTGACAGGGCCGCGACCCAGTACTTC. As protein: CASSPQGRDRAATQYF.

Concerning this clonotype itself: Here the CDR3 omits its conserved ending phenylalanine or tryptophan, so a read error is the likely source. The chain is built from TRBV12-3 or TRBV12-4 and TRBJ2-5; 7 bases fit TRBD2. V shed 8 bases and J 5 bases; nucleotides not matched to a gene: 11. This CDR3 spans 14 amino acids. The DNA of the CDR3 is TGTGCCAGCCGCTTGGGACTACCGGATGAGACCCAGTACTCC. This codes for CASRLGLPDETQYS.

The chain carries TRBV6-5 and TRBJ1-2; the D gene is possibly TRBD1 (5 bases). Trimming took off 7 bases at V and 11 bases at J, with 26 bases between the two ends. The germline V gene encodes CDR1 MNHEY and CDR2 SVGAGI. The length of the CDR3 is 15 residues. The CDR3: CASNWGLGGPGGYTF. The DNA of the CDR3 is TGTGCCAGCAATTGGGGCCTCGGGGGTCCGGGGGGTTACACCTTC.

As to this clonotype: A junction end diverges from the germline sequence, so it may reflect a read error. The genes are TRBV12-3 or TRBV12-4 and TRBJ2-7; unclear D gene. The CDR3 consists of 13 residues. For the CDR3, the DNA is TGTGCCAGCAGTTTAGTCGCCCCGCCCGGGCACTATTTC. The encoded protein is CASSLVAPPGHYF.

This clonotype was detected only a few times. The CDR3 end shows no conserved phenylalanine or tryptophan, and so a read error is likely. V gene TRBV25-1 combines with J gene TRBJ2-1, with D possibly matching TRBD1 (5 bases). Deletions cut 9 bases from V and 10 bases from J, with 13 bases between. Germline V lookup: CDR1 MGHDK, CDR2 SYGVNS. The CDR3 has 11 residues. The chain's CDR3 is CASSKGVEQFS. The CDR3 DNA sequence: TGTGCCAGTAGTAAAGGGGTGGAGCAGTTCTCC.

About this clonotype: Sequence at one end of the junction differs from germline and may be a read error. The J gene is TRBJ2-2, the V gene TRBV11-1, with 7 positions matching TRBD2. The CDR3 sequence is 14 residues long. Germline assignment: CDR1 SGHAT and CDR2 FQDESV (reference sequence). In nucleotides, the CDR3 is TGTGCCAGCAGCTATACTAGCGATACCGGGGAGCTGTCTTTT. This encodes CASSYTSDTGELSF.

The chain has TRBV5-4 and TRBJ1-1, with unresolved D. The germline V and J ends were trimmed by 4 bases and 4 bases, with 11 bases remaining between them. The CDR3 is 13 residues long. CDR1 is SGHNT, CDR2 YYREEE, per germline (reference sequence). The CDR3 region is CASSLETSTEAFF. In nucleotides, the CDR3 is TGTGCCAGCAGCCTCGAGACGAGCACTGAAGCTTTCTTT.

This clonotype was counted at least ten times. The J gene is TRBJ2-1, the V gene TRBV20-1, with 11 nucleotides matching TRBD2. The V gene end was trimmed by 5 bases and the J gene end by 8 bases; junction bases not matched to a gene: 14. The V gene's germline CDR1 is DFQATT and CDR2 SNEGSKA (reference sequence). CDR3 length: 16 residues. The CDR3 loop reads CSAPGLAVLGSDEQFF. The CDR3 DNA is TGCAGTGCTCCGGGACTAGCGGTCCTGGGCTCGGATGAGCAGTTCTTC.

This clonotype was observed many times. V gene TRBV30 combines with J gene TRBJ1-1; D not certain. Germline V gene data show CDR1 as GTSNPN and CDR2 as SVGIG (reference sequence). CDR3 length: 13 amino acids. The V end lost 1 base, the J end lost 2 bases, and 8 bases lay between the germline ends. In nucleotides, the CDR3 is TGTGCCTGGAGTGACGATAGCAACACTGAAGCTTTCTTT. As protein: CAWSDDSNTEAFF.

Concerning this clonotype: Given the absence of the conserved phenylalanine or tryptophan at the CDR3 end, a read error is likely. The chain combines TRBV6-5 with TRBJ1-1; weak D call: TRBD1 (5 bases). This CDR3 has 15 amino acids. Trimming removed 5 bases from V and 4 bases from J, with 17 bases in between. CDR1 and CDR2 from the germline V gene are MNHEY and SVGAGI. The CDR3 DNA sequence: TGTGCCAGCAGTGGGTCGAGGAGGGGAGGCACTGAAGCTTTCGTT. Translating gives CASSGSRRGGTEAFV.

This chain joins TRBV29-1 and TRBJ2-3; D remains ambiguous. The germline V gene encodes CDR1 SQVTM and CDR2 ANQGSEA. CDR3 size: 15 residues. The CDR3 loop is CSVDDPAVSTDTQYF. In DNA, the CDR3 is TGCAGTGTCGACGATCCAGCTGTTAGCACAGATACGCAGTATTTT.

About this clonotype: Since a much larger clone is just one base distant, this may be a read error. It is likely a read error, because the conserved phenylalanine at the end of the CDR3 is missing. The rearrangement joins TRBV6-1 to TRBJ2-4, with TRBD2 as a possible D gene (7 bases). Germline V gives CDR1 MNHNS, CDR2 SASEGT. The CDR3 extends over 13 amino acids. The CDR3 DNA sequence: TGTGTCACACGGGGGGCTGTAGAAAACATTCAGTACCTC. Its translation: CVTRGAVENIQYL.

J is TRBJ2-7 and V is TRBV20-1, with 7 positions matching TRBD2. The CDR3 runs 16 residues. V shed 5 bases, J shed 3 bases, and the junction held 16 bases outside the gene matches. In germline, CDR1 is DFQATT, CDR2 SNEGSKA (reference sequence). DNA of the CDR3: TGCAGTGCTTCATCTTTGACTCAGCGGGACCTCTACGAGCAGTACTTC. Translation: CSASSLTQRDLYEQYF.

Of note for this clonotype: The CDR3 end shows no conserved phenylalanine or tryptophan, and so a read error is likely. No DNA is shown, since the ends of the CDR3 on it are uncertain; the CDR3 is the one TCRdb lists. This chain's CDR3 is CASSLTTSSAYEQCY. This chain links TRBV28 with TRBJ2-7. The CDR3 totals 15 residues, both ends included. CDR1 MDHEN and CDR2 SYDVKM come from the germline V gene.

About this clonotype: This may be a read error, as it is one base from a much larger clone. J is TRBJ2-1 and V is TRBV28; TRBD1 matches 10 bases. This CDR3 spans 16 amino acids. Germline loops: CDR1 MDHEN, CDR2 SYDVKM. For the CDR3, the DNA is TGTGCCAGCAGCCCAAACGCCGGGACAGGGGCTAATGAGCAGTCCTTC. It translates to CASSPNAGTGANEQSF.

Points on this clonotype: The CDR3 ends on some other residue instead of the conserved phenylalanine or tryptophan, so this is likely a read error. This chain connects TRBV5-5 to TRBJ2-3, with D perhaps TRBD2 (5 bases). The CDR3 consists of 15 residues. From germline, CDR1 is SGHKS and CDR2 YYEKEE (reference sequence). Trimming stripped 4 bases from V and 8 bases from J, with 20 bases between. CDR3 residues: CASSRWGERPCTQYY. For the CDR3, the DNA is TGTGCCAGCAGCCGGTGGGGAGAGCGGCCATGTACGCAGTATTAT.

Of note for this clonotype: This likely comes from a read error, as the CDR3 has no conserved phenylalanine or tryptophan at its end. This chain links TRBV6-5 with TRBJ2-5; TRBD1 matches at 8 bases. Looked up from germline, CDR1 is MNHEY and CDR2 is SVGAGI. The CDR3 spans 15 residues. This chain's CDR3 is CVSNYTGGGGETQYL. The DNA for the CDR3 is TGTGTCAGCAATTATACAGGGGGTGGGGGGGAGACCCAGTACCTC.

This clonotype was picked up a small number of times. Since a much larger clone is just one base distant, this may be a read error. This chain connects TRBV2 to TRBJ1-5, with no clear D. There are 15 residues in the CDR3. V was clipped by 4 bases and J by 4 bases, with 14 bases between them. Germline V CDR1 and CDR2: SNHLY, FYNNEI. The CDR3 protein is CASSVIRLENQPQHF. The CDR3 DNA is TGTGCCAGCAGTGTAATTCGGCTGGAGAATCAGCCCCAGCATTTT.

J is TRBJ2-3 and V is TRBV29-1; the D is unclear. Germline V CDR1 and CDR2: SQVTM, ANQGSEA. The CDR3 loop spans 13 amino acids. CDR3 in amino acids: CGGGERIADTQYF. The CDR3 nucleotides read TGCGGCGGCGGAGAGCGTATTGCAGATACGCAGTATTTT.